These T cell receptor beta chains were read from a single sample in a study of chemoradiotherapy in HPV16-positive cancers. Method: immunoSEQ multiplex PCR; TCRdb's copy keeps in-frame clones and lacks some. The table shows 5,100 or so clones, with 60% to 85% occurring only once. Specimen collection occurred from a patient who underwent chemoradiotherapy. The receptors were gathered from a human donor with HPV-associated anogenital cancer. CDR3s leave out the opening cysteine and the closing phenylalanine or tryptophan. The size field is filled for only some rows; it gives once, few, many or a size class.

cdr3_length: 12
j_call: TRBJ2-3
clone_size: NA
v_call: TRBV6-1
cdr3_aa: ASRETGWTDTQY

cdr3_length: 8
j_call: TRBJ1-1
clone_size: NA
v_call: TRBV6-6
cdr3_aa: ASSYPIIV

cdr3_length: 14
j_call: TRBJ1-4
clone_size: NA
v_call: TRBV2
cdr3_aa: ASSEEGRTTNEKLF

cdr3_length: 10
j_call: TRBJ2-7
clone_size: NA
v_call: TRBV28
cdr3_aa: ASSFDSGVGY

cdr3_length: 13
j_call: TRBJ2-1
clone_size: NA
v_call: TRBV7-2
cdr3_aa: ASSLLAGGRNEQF

cdr3_length: 12
j_call: TRBJ1-1
clone_size: once
v_call: TRBV5-1
cdr3_aa: ASSSERQYTEAF

cdr3_length: 17
j_call: TRBJ2-2
clone_size: few
v_call: TRBV9
cdr3_aa: ASSVEDHLAGVYTGELF

cdr3_length: 11
j_call: TRBJ1-1
clone_size: NA
v_call: TRBV6-4
cdr3_aa: ASSDGPGGKAF

cdr3_length: 13
j_call: TRBJ1-1
clone_size: NA
v_call: TRBV5-1
cdr3_aa: ASSATGNRNTEAF

cdr3_length: 13
j_call: TRBJ2-5
clone_size: few
v_call: TRBV7-8
cdr3_aa: ASSLVLGIEETQY

cdr3_length: 14
j_call: TRBJ2-6
clone_size: NA
v_call: TRBV6-5
cdr3_aa: ASSYLYRAGANVLT

cdr3_length: 15
j_call: TRBJ2-5
clone_size: NA
v_call: TRBV11-2
cdr3_aa: ASSFTGLAGFQETQY

cdr3_length: 13
j_call: TRBJ1-5
clone_size: NA
v_call: TRBV19
cdr3_aa: ASSPPTRKLQPQH

cdr3_length: 12
j_call: TRBJ2-7
clone_size: once
v_call: TRBV11-2
cdr3_aa: ASSSRTGGYEQY

cdr3_length: 12
j_call: TRBJ2-6
clone_size: NA
v_call: TRBV6-6
cdr3_aa: ASSSHSGANVLT

cdr3_length: 13
j_call: TRBJ1-1
clone_size: NA
v_call: TRBV18
cdr3_aa: ASSPLTGGGTEAF

cdr3_length: 12
j_call: TRBJ2-7
clone_size: NA
v_call: TRBV15
cdr3_aa: ATSTTGVRYEQY

cdr3_length: 14
j_call: TRBJ2-3
clone_size: NA
v_call: TRBV29-1
cdr3_aa: SVVGQGSGLTDTQY

cdr3_length: 11
j_call: TRBJ1-5
clone_size: few
v_call: TRBV9
cdr3_aa: ASSQGLDQPQH

cdr3_length: 13
j_call: TRBJ2-7
clone_size: NA
v_call: TRBV11-2
cdr3_aa: ASSLGGTLMGEQY

cdr3_length: 14
j_call: TRBJ1-3
clone_size: NA
v_call: TRBV19
cdr3_aa: ASIAPGRGSGNTIY

cdr3_length: 12
j_call: TRBJ2-7
clone_size: NA
v_call: TRBV27
cdr3_aa: ASSSRWTHYEQY

cdr3_length: 11
j_call: TRBJ2-4
clone_size: NA
v_call: TRBV5-6
cdr3_aa: ASSWGSKNIQY

cdr3_length: 11
j_call: TRBJ2-7
clone_size: few
v_call: TRBV6-5
cdr3_aa: ASSYRDTYEQY

cdr3_length: 15
j_call: TRBJ1-2
clone_size: once
v_call: TRBV5-3
cdr3_aa: ARSLNLFDRLTYGYT

cdr3_length: 11
j_call: TRBJ2-7
clone_size: NA
v_call: TRBV29-1
cdr3_aa: SVSPTSSYEQY

cdr3_length: 12
j_call: TRBJ1-4
clone_size: NA
v_call: TRBV10-3
cdr3_aa: AIGGDRLNEKLF

cdr3_length: 10
j_call: TRBJ2-7
clone_size: NA
v_call: TRBV6-5
cdr3_aa: ASSPAGYEQY

cdr3_length: 13
j_call: TRBJ2-3
clone_size: NA
v_call: TRBV7-9
cdr3_aa: ASSLDTSGTDTQY

cdr3_length: 11
j_call: TRBJ2-5
clone_size: NA
v_call: TRBV7-2
cdr3_aa: ASSVGTQETQY

cdr3_length: 14
j_call: TRBJ2-7
clone_size: NA
v_call: TRBV5-1
cdr3_aa: ASSGTSVTSSYEQY

cdr3_length: 12
j_call: TRBJ1-4
clone_size: NA
v_call: TRBV14
cdr3_aa: ASSQAGGGEKLF

cdr3_length: 14
j_call: TRBJ2-1
clone_size: once
v_call: TRBV7-3
cdr3_aa: ASSLTRTSGDNEQF

cdr3_length: 13
j_call: TRBJ2-1
clone_size: few
v_call: TRBV29-1
cdr3_aa: SVEPLAGGSYEQF

cdr3_length: 15
j_call: TRBJ2-2
clone_size: NA
v_call: TRBV10-3
cdr3_aa: AISEAPGGLNTGELF

cdr3_length: 14
j_call: TRBJ2-5
clone_size: NA
v_call: TRBV7-8
cdr3_aa: ASKKFDRALLGTQY

cdr3_length: 9
j_call: TRBJ1-2
clone_size: few
v_call: TRBV6-1
cdr3_aa: ASSDVAGYT

cdr3_length: 14
j_call: TRBJ2-3
clone_size: NA
v_call: TRBV13
cdr3_aa: ASSSWGGGAGDTQY

cdr3_length: 13
j_call: TRBJ2-7
clone_size: NA
v_call: TRBV19
cdr3_aa: ASSKDRGREYEQY

cdr3_length: 13
j_call: TRBJ1-1
clone_size: NA
v_call: TRBV6-1
cdr3_aa: ASSETPEGNTEAF

cdr3_length: 12
j_call: TRBJ1-3
clone_size: once
v_call: TRBV6-5
cdr3_aa: ASSRTGAGNTIY

cdr3_length: 13
j_call: TRBJ2-2
clone_size: NA
v_call: TRBV5-1
cdr3_aa: ASRTGALNTGELF

cdr3_length: 14
j_call: TRBJ1-2
clone_size: NA
v_call: TRBV19
cdr3_aa: ASSIEIGASFGGYT

cdr3_length: 13
j_call: TRBJ1-2
clone_size: NA
v_call: TRBV5-1
cdr3_aa: ASSLAGLTGDGYT

cdr3_length: 12
j_call: TRBJ2-1
clone_size: NA
v_call: TRBV9
cdr3_aa: ASSGVGGDNEQF

cdr3_length: 11
j_call: TRBJ1-3
clone_size: NA
v_call: TRBV19
cdr3_aa: ASRQASGNTIY

cdr3_length: 17
j_call: TRBJ2-4
clone_size: once
v_call: TRBV4-1
cdr3_aa: ASSLLGLAGSVAKNIQY

cdr3_length: 13
j_call: TRBJ2-6
clone_size: once
v_call: TRBV18
cdr3_aa: ASSPGGSGANVLT

cdr3_length: 13
j_call: TRBJ2-1
clone_size: few
v_call: TRBV6-1
cdr3_aa: ASSDLAGGLHEQF

cdr3_length: 15
j_call: TRBJ1-1
clone_size: once
v_call: TRBV5-1
cdr3_aa: ASMIWGRVGTNTEAF

cdr3_length: 12
j_call: TRBJ2-3
clone_size: NA
v_call: TRBV5-4
cdr3_aa: ASSIDSLMDTQY

cdr3_length: 14
j_call: TRBJ2-1
clone_size: few
v_call: TRBV7-3
cdr3_aa: ASSPTLAGGYNEQF

cdr3_length: 12
j_call: TRBJ2-3
clone_size: NA
v_call: TRBV7-2
cdr3_aa: ASSLDPSLDTQY

cdr3_length: 14
j_call: TRBJ2-2
clone_size: NA
v_call: TRBV9
cdr3_aa: ASSPRLAAYTGELF

cdr3_length: 16
j_call: TRBJ2-3
clone_size: NA
v_call: TRBV11-3
cdr3_aa: ASSSGTSGGSGADTQY

cdr3_length: 13
j_call: TRBJ1-2
clone_size: NA
v_call: TRBV9
cdr3_aa: ASSPGTGGAEGYT

cdr3_length: 12
j_call: TRBJ1-1
clone_size: NA
v_call: TRBV27
cdr3_aa: ASSLSTGNTEAF

cdr3_length: 12
j_call: TRBJ2-5
clone_size: NA
v_call: TRBV28
cdr3_aa: ASRPPGTVKAQY

cdr3_length: 13
j_call: TRBJ2-2
clone_size: NA
v_call: TRBV7-9
cdr3_aa: ASSLAGERAGELF